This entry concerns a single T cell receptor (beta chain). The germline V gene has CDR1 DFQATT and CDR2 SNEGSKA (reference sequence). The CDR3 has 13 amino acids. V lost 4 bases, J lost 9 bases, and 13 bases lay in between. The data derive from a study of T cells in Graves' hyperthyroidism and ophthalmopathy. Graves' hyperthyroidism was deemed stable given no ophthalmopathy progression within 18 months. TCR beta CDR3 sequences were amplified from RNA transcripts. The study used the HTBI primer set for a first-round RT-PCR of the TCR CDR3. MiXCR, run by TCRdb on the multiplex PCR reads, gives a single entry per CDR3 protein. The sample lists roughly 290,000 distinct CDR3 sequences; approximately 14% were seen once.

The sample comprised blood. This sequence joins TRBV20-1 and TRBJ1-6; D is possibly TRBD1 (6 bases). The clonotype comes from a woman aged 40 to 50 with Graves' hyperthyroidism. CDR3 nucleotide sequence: TGCAGTGCTACAGGCGGGGGCACTTCACCCCTCCACTTT. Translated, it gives CSATGGGTSPLHF.